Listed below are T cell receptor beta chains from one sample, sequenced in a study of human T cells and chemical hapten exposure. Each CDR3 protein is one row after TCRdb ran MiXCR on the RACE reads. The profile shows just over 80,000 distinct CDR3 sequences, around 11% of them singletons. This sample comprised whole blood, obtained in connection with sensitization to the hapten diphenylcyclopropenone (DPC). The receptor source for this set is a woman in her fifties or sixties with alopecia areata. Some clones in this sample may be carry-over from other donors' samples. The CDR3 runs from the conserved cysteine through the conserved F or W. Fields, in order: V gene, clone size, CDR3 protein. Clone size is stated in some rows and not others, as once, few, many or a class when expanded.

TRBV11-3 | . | CASSLGLGSVQETQYF
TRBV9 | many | CASSVTGVDEKLFF
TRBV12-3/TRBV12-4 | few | CASIGSSNQPQHF
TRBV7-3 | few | CASSSFRGKQETQYF
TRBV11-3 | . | CASSLAPTSGSTGELFF
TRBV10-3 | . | CAISYQAATYEQYF
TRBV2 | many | CASLRTAMNEAFF
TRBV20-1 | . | CSAGTAGLRNLNEKLFF
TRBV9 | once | CASSEGGSTGELFF
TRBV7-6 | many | CASSLTAESSYNSPLHF
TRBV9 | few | CASSGTGEGYTF
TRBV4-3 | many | CASSQELISGANVLTF
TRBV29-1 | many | CSVVGTANTGELFF
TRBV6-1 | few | CASSDLLEFYEQYF
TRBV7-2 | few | CASTGILAKNIQYF
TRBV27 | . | CASSPRPGQALRGNQPQHF
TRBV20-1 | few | CSATGTSANYNEQFF
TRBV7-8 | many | CASSYGLARTDTQYF
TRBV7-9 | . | CASSLGAVSYEQYF
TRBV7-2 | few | CASSLATLGGGELFF
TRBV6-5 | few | CASSEATVPDTQYF
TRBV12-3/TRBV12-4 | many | CASSLTVMNTEAFF
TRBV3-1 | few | CASKPTGGFSEAFF
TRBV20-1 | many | CSARKNGGYNSPLHF
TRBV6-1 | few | CASGRAYEQYF
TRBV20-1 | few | CSARPGTSNQPQHF
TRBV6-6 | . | CASSSDTPGIAEKLFF
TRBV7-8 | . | CASSLARPGGPNNEQFF
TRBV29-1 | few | CSVERGAITDTQYF
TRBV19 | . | CASSITAANTGELFF